This T cell receptor beta chain was captured in a study of T-cell memory formation after mild COVID-19. Study-level background: Clustering of TCRs was largely donor specific.

TCR alpha and TCR beta cDNA libraries carrying sample barcodes and UMIs were produced by 5'RACE using constant-segment primers. TCRdb independently ran MiXCR on the 5' RACE reads; one entry per CDR3 protein. The table includes more than 250,000 distinct CDR3 sequences, about a sixth detected once. This clonotype was seen only a few times. The antigen is unknown. Study-wide points: Some SARS-CoV-2-responding clones were already detected in memory before infection.

This CDR3 has 14 amino acids. CDR1 is MNHEY and CDR2 is SMNVEV in the germline V gene (reference sequence). Trimming took 3 bases from V and 7 from J; bases not matched to a gene: 5. Sequencing input: PBMCs or a T cell subset sorted from them (not recorded which). This sequence was found in a man aged 18 to 35 who had mild COVID-19 (a few samples of this study predate the infection). Cell type and time point are not known. The rearrangement links TRBV27 to TRBJ1-1, with 10 bases identical to TRBD1. DNA for the CDR3: TGTGCCAGCAGTTTCGGACAGGGGGTACATGAAGCTTTCTTT. Residues: CASSFGQGVHEAFF.